This T cell receptor beta chain was documented in a study of T cell repertoires in cytomegalovirus infection. TCRdb re-called the reads with MiXCR, one entry per CDR3 protein. The table includes 310,000 or so distinct CDR3 sequences, roughly a tenth detected once. This clonotype was picked up many times. Germline-derived CDR1 and CDR2 are DFQATT and SNEGSKA (reference sequence). V lost 2 bases to trimming and J lost 6 bases, with 16 bases between them. The CDR3 has 14 residues. The specimen was PBMCs. V gene TRBV20-1 combines with J gene TRBJ1-2, with a weak D call TRBD1 (6 bases). This sequence was found in a human donor in good health (CMV status not recorded). Some clones in this sample may be carry-over from other donors' samples. The chain's CDR3 is CSARFARGVHGYTF. CDR3 DNA: TGCAGTGCTAGATTTGCCAGGGGAGTCCATGGCTACACCTTC.